This is a list of T cell receptor beta chains from one sample in a study of T cells in Graves' hyperthyroidism and ophthalmopathy. A single record per CDR3 protein comes from TCRdb applying MiXCR to the multiplex PCR reads. The sample holds about 400,000 distinct CDR3 sequences, roughly 25% seen once. The sequenced sample consisted of blood. These receptors were obtained from a man aged 45-60 years with Graves' hyperthyroidism. The CDR3 runs from the conserved cysteine through the conserved F or W. The D gene is left open where the match is weak. Only some rows state a clone size, as once, few, many or a class for expanded clones.

>TRBD2|TRBJ2-2|few|TRBV20-1
CSAPLAGNTGELFF
TGCAGTGCTCCTCTAGCGGGGAACACCGGGGAGCTGTTTTTT
>-|TRBJ2-1|many|TRBV3-1
CASSQGRNEQFF
TGTGCCAGCAGCCAAGGACGGAATGAGCAGTTCTTC
>-|TRBJ2-2|few|TRBV5-1
CASSLSVRAGELFF
TGCGCCAGCAGCTTGTCAGTGCGCGCCGGGGAGCTGTTTTTT
>-|TRBJ1-4|-|TRBV15
CATSRDLSGAPEKLFF
TGTGCCACCAGCAGAGATCTCTCGGGGGCGCCTGAAAAACTGTTTTTT
>-|TRBJ2-3|-|TRBV7-3
CASTPRLGQPSGLTDTQYF
TGTGCCAGCACCCCGCGTCTTGGACAGCCATCCGGACTTACAGATACGCAGTATTTT
>TRBD2|TRBJ2-1|many|TRBV7-2
CASSLRTSGNLNEQFF
TGTGCCAGCAGCTTAAGAACTAGCGGCAACCTCAATGAGCAGTTCTTC
>-|TRBJ1-2|many|TRBV28
CASSAGYDYGYTF
TGTGCCAGCAGTGCAGGGTACGACTATGGCTACACCTTC
>TRBD1|TRBJ1-2|few|TRBV6-1
CASSEARGLGYTF
TGTGCCAGCAGTGAAGCCAGGGGGCTGGGCTACACCTTC
>-|TRBJ2-4|-|TRBV30
CAWSVSQGRNIQYF
TGTGCCTGGAGTGTGAGCCAGGGGCGGAACATTCAGTACTTC
>TRBD1|TRBJ2-5|few|TRBV11-3
CASSPTGGGTQYF
TGTGCCAGCAGCCCTACAGGGGGCGGGACCCAGTACTTC
>-|TRBJ2-5|-|TRBV6-1
CASSYRGRQETQYF
TGTGCCAGCAGTTATAGAGGACGTCAAGAGACCCAGTACTTC
>TRBD1|TRBJ2-3|-|TRBV12-3/TRBV12-4
CASSHRDREGTDTQYF
TGTGCCAGCAGTCACAGGGACAGGGAGGGCACAGATACGCAGTATTTT
>-|TRBJ2-5|-|TRBV30
CAWSGTAETQYF
TGTGCCTGGAGCGGGACGGCGGAGACCCAGTACTTC
>TRBD1|TRBJ2-7|-|TRBV2
CASRGQSFYEQYF
TGTGCCAGCAGGGGACAGTCGTTCTACGAGCAGTACTTC
>-|TRBJ2-2|many|TRBV24-1
CAIWAPNTGELFF
TGTGCCATCTGGGCCCCGAACACCGGGGAGCTGTTTTTT
>-|TRBJ2-5|many|TRBV7-2
CASSLDPRAETQYF
TGTGCCAGCAGCTTAGACCCCAGGGCAGAGACCCAGTACTTC
>-|TRBJ2-4|-|TRBV18
CASSPGQMVAKNIQYF
TGTGCCAGCTCACCTGGACAGATGGTAGCCAAAAACATTCAGTACTTC
>TRBD1|TRBJ2-1|few|TRBV27
CASSYRDRYNEQFF
TGTGCCAGCAGTTACCGGGACAGGTACAATGAGCAGTTCTTC
>-|TRBJ2-3|-|TRBV27
CASRAGDTQYF
TGTGCCAGCAGGGCGGGAGATACGCAGTATTTT
>TRBD1|TRBJ1-2|-|TRBV20-1
CSARDDRGLGYTF
TGCAGTGCTAGAGATGACAGGGGGCTTGGCTACACCTTC
>-|TRBJ1-1|few|TRBV5-5
CASSWGSVSAEAFF
TGTGCCAGCAGCTGGGGCTCTGTTTCTGCTGAAGCTTTCTTT
>-|TRBJ2-2|few|TRBV3-1
CASSQRRESKGGELFF
TGTGCCAGCAGCCAACGGCGGGAAAGTAAAGGCGGGGAGCTGTTTTTT
>-|TRBJ2-1|few|TRBV6-1
CASRTSQYSYNEQFF
TGTGCCAGCAGGACTAGTCAGTACTCCTACAATGAGCAGTTCTTC
>-|TRBJ2-1|-|TRBV29-1
CSVDPGGRETQFF
TGCAGCGTTGATCCGGGCGGCAGAGAGACCCAGTTCTTC
>-|TRBJ2-7|many|TRBV7-2
CASSLRNIFYEQYF
TGTGCCAGCAGCTTAAGGAACATCTTCTACGAGCAGTACTTC
>TRBD2|TRBJ2-5|-|TRBV7-2
CASSLEAGGQETQYF
TGTGCTAGCAGCTTGGAAGCGGGAGGGCAAGAGACCCAGTACTTC
>-|TRBJ2-4|-|TRBV6-1
CASNHEGVDIQYF
TGTGCCAGCAATCATGAAGGGGTGGACATTCAGTACTTC
>TRBD2|TRBJ2-7|many|TRBV20-1
CSARVPAGAYEQYF
TGCAGTGCTAGAGTACCAGCGGGAGCCTACGAGCAGTACTTC
>TRBD2|TRBJ2-3|-|TRBV20-1
CSARVTSGAGGTQYF
TGCAGTGCTAGAGTGACTAGCGGAGCAGGGGGTACGCAGTATTTT
>TRBD1|TRBJ1-5|-|TRBV3-1
CASSPQGAAQPQHF
TGTGCCAGCAGCCCCCAGGGGGCGGCTCAGCCCCAGCATTTT
>TRBD2|TRBJ2-3|few|TRBV18
CASSSMASGYTDTQYF
TGTGCCAGCTCCTCCATGGCTAGCGGATACACAGATACGCAGTATTTT
>-|TRBJ2-7|many|TRBV12-3/TRBV12-4
CASSFVGGTIEQYF
TGTGCCAGCAGTTTCGTTGGGGGCACAATCGAGCAGTACTTC
>-|TRBJ2-2|-|TRBV6-5
CASSYPGGSGTGELFF
TGTGCCAGCAGTTACCCAGGGGGGAGCGGGACCGGGGAGCTGTTTTTT
>-|TRBJ2-2|-|TRBV20-1
CSASQLATNTGELFF
TGCAGTGCTAGTCAGCTAGCCACGAACACCGGGGAGCTGTTTTTT
>TRBD2|TRBJ2-2|few|TRBV3-1
CASSQQTSGRAGTGELFF
TGTGCCAGCAGCCAACAGACTAGCGGGAGGGCCGGGACCGGGGAGCTGTTTTTT
>-|TRBJ2-3|many|TRBV5-1
CASSLAWPGGTDTQYF
TGCGCCAGCAGCTTGGCCTGGCCGGGGGGCACAGATACGCAGTATTTT
>-|TRBJ2-1|few|TRBV9
CASSVGYGNEQFF
TGTGCCAGCAGCGTAGGATACGGGAATGAGCAGTTCTTC
>TRBD1|TRBJ2-5|once|TRBV19
CAGEDRGAQETQYF
TGTGCCGGTGAGGACAGGGGTGCCCAAGAGACCCAGTACTTC
>TRBD2|TRBJ2-2|few|TRBV5-1
CASSLGSSGTTGELFF
TGCGCCAGCAGCTTGGGGTCTAGCGGGACTACCGGGGAGCTGTTTTTT
>TRBD2|TRBJ2-7|-|TRBV2
CASSQDSTGTTSYEQYF
TGCGCCAGCAGCCAAGATAGCACCGGGACTACGTCCTACGAGCAGTACTTC
>-|TRBJ1-3|many|TRBV28
CASSSLLGRGNTIYF
TGTGCCAGCAGTTCCCTCCTAGGGAGAGGCAACACCATATATTTT
>TRBD1|TRBJ1-6|-|TRBV5-1
CASSMTGVNSPLHF
TGCGCCAGCAGCATGACAGGGGTCAATTCACCCCTCCACTTT
>-|TRBJ2-3|few|TRBV30
CAWSGNGYTDTQYF
TGTGCCTGGAGTGGGAACGGTTACACAGATACGCAGTATTTT
>-|TRBJ2-3|few|TRBV12-3/TRBV12-4
CASNEGTDTQYF
TGTGCCAGCAACGAAGGCACAGATACGCAGTATTTT
>TRBD2|TRBJ2-2|few|TRBV27
CASSLLAGQNTGELFF
TGTGCCAGCAGCTTACTAGCGGGACAGAACACCGGGGAGCTGTTTTTT
>TRBD2|TRBJ2-7|many|TRBV11-2
CASSYRLAGARLPSYEQYF
TGTGCCAGCAGCTACCGACTAGCGGGAGCACGACTACCTTCCTACGAGCAGTACTTC
>-|TRBJ2-3|-|TRBV5-6
CASTMTSGMEDTQYF
TGTGCCAGCACTATGACCTCTGGTATGGAGGATACGCAGTATTTT
>-|TRBJ2-5|few|TRBV20-1
CSARDVTVRKETQYF
TGCAGTGCTAGAGATGTGACAGTAAGGAAAGAGACCCAGTACTTC
>-|TRBJ2-5|-|TRBV5-5
CASSQDGLRGETQYF
TGCGCCAGCAGCCAAGATGGCCTGCGGGGAGAGACCCAGTACTTC
>TRBD1|TRBJ1-1|many|TRBV6-1
CATRGDSNFEAFF
TGTGCCACTAGGGGGGACAGTAACTTTGAAGCTTTCTTT
>-|TRBJ2-3|-|TRBV6-2/TRBV6-3
CASKVDRGTDTQYF
TGTGCCAGCAAAGTGGATCGGGGCACAGATACGCAGTATTTT
>TRBD1|TRBJ1-1|many|TRBV28
CASSPGTGWIPMNTEAFF
TGTGCCAGCAGTCCCGGGACAGGTTGGATCCCGATGAACACTGAAGCTTTCTTT
>-|TRBJ2-2|few|TRBV27
CASSLEPTNTGELFF
TGTGCCAGCAGTTTAGAGCCAACGAACACCGGGGAGCTGTTTTTT